This is a list of T cell receptor beta chains from one sample in a study of T-cell memory formation after mild COVID-19. Using its own MiXCR run on the 5' RACE reads, TCRdb lists one record per CDR3 protein. The data contain 310,000 or so distinct CDR3 sequences, 15% of them singletons. Sequenced sample: PBMCs or a T cell subset sorted from them (not recorded which). Receptors originate from a man between 18 and 29 years old who had mild COVID-19 (a few samples of this study predate the infection). Cell type and time point are not known. The CDR3 runs from the conserved cysteine through the conserved F or W. Fields, in order: V gene, J gene, CDR3 length, clone size, D gene, CDR3 DNA, CDR3 protein. D genes are given only for firm matches. Not every row has a clone size; where given, it reads once, few, many or a size class.

>TRBV28|TRBJ2-2|16|few|TRBD1
TGTGCCAGCAGTTTATCAACAGGGGGAAAGGCCGGGGAGCTGTTTTTT
CASSLSTGGKAGELFF
>TRBV12-3/TRBV12-4|TRBJ1-3|13|.|.
TGTGCCAGCAGTTTATTTGTCGGAAACACCATATATTTT
CASSLFVGNTIYF
>TRBV6-2/TRBV6-3|TRBJ2-5|14|.|.
TGTGCCAGCAGACCCCGAGGGGCGGAAGAGACCCAGTACTTC
CASRPRGAEETQYF
>TRBV5-5|TRBJ1-1|12|few|.
TGTGCCAGCAATCGTGGGGGACCTGAAGCTTTCTTT
CASNRGGPEAFF
>TRBV4-3|TRBJ1-2|14|many|.
TGCGCCAGCAGCCAAGAACAGTTGCTAAACGGCTACACCTTC
CASSQEQLLNGYTF
>TRBV7-3|TRBJ2-3|17|few|.
TGTGCCAGCAGCGACCGACTGAGCGGTGGAGGCACAGATACGCAGTATTTT
CASSDRLSGGGTDTQYF
>TRBV4-2|TRBJ2-3|18|.|.
TGTGCCAGCAGCCAAGAAGGGACCCTAGGCGGTAACACAGATACGCAGTATTTT
CASSQEGTLGGNTDTQYF
>TRBV2|TRBJ1-2|17|many|.
TGTGCCAGCAGCCTGACACGAATCACCTCGCACCCTTGGGGCTACACCTTC
CASSLTRITSHPWGYTF
>TRBV10-3|TRBJ1-5|12|few|.
TGTGCCATCGGGGATAGTTATCAGCCCCAGCATTTT
CAIGDSYQPQHF
>TRBV5-1|TRBJ2-5|13|many|.
.
CASSFGQGETQYF
>TRBV18|TRBJ1-5|14|.|.
TGTGCCAGCTCACCCTACAGGGATGAACAGCCCCAGCATTTT
CASSPYRDEQPQHF
>TRBV30|TRBJ2-7|13|.|.
TGTGCCTGGAGTGGGGCATATGACTCCGAGCAGTACTTC
CAWSGAYDSEQYF
>TRBV28|TRBJ1-2|11|few|.
TGTGCCACAAACCTAGGCTATGGCTACACCTTC
CATNLGYGYTF
>TRBV12-3/TRBV12-4|TRBJ1-4|13|.|.
TGTGCCAGCAGGGAAGCAGGGTACGAAAAACTGTTTTTT
CASREAGYEKLFF
>TRBV6-5|TRBJ1-6|16|.|.
TGTGCCAGCAGTTACTCAGACAGCCTGTTAGAGTCACCCCTCCACTTT
CASSYSDSLLESPLHF
>TRBV9|TRBJ2-5|15|few|.
TGTGCCAGCAGCGTAGCGGGGGGCCGGGGCGAGACCCAGTACTTC
CASSVAGGRGETQYF
>TRBV6-5|TRBJ2-5|16|many|.
TGTGCCAGCAGTTACTTCGCAGGAAGGGGGCAAGAGACCCAGTACTTC
CASSYFAGRGQETQYF
>TRBV5-1|TRBJ2-7|15|many|.
TGCGCCAGCAGCTTGGCCGGGGACCCGGGGCACGAGCAGTACTTC
CASSLAGDPGHEQYF
>TRBV20-1|TRBJ2-5|12|few|.
TGCAGTGCTAGAGCGGGCCAAGAGACCCAGTACTTC
CSARAGQETQYF
>TRBV18|TRBJ1-1|13|few|.
TGTGCCAGCTCACCTGGGTCACGGACTGAAGCTTTCTTT
CASSPGSRTEAFF
>TRBV4-3|TRBJ1-5|14|.|.
TGCGCCAGCAGCCAAGCACAGGGCAATCAGCCCCAGCATTTT
CASSQAQGNQPQHF
>TRBV7-2|TRBJ2-7|17|many|TRBD1
TGTGCCAGCAGCCCCACCGGGGGACAGGGCTTCTCCTACGAGCAGTACTTC
CASSPTGGQGFSYEQYF
>TRBV6-1|TRBJ1-1|13|.|.
TGTGCCAGCATACAGAACATGAACACTGAAGCTTTCTTT
CASIQNMNTEAFF
>TRBV7-2|TRBJ2-3|16|.|TRBD2
TGTGACAGCAGCCTACAGACTAGCGGGGCCACAGATACGCAGTATTTT
CDSSLQTSGATDTQYF
>TRBV7-9|TRBJ2-5|15|few|TRBD1
TGTGCCAGCAGCTTAGAGGGGGCGCCTCCAGAGACCCAGTACTTC
CASSLEGAPPETQYF
>TRBV5-4|TRBJ2-3|13|few|.
TGTGCCAGCAGCCAGGCGGGCACAGATACGCAGTATTTT
CASSQAGTDTQYF